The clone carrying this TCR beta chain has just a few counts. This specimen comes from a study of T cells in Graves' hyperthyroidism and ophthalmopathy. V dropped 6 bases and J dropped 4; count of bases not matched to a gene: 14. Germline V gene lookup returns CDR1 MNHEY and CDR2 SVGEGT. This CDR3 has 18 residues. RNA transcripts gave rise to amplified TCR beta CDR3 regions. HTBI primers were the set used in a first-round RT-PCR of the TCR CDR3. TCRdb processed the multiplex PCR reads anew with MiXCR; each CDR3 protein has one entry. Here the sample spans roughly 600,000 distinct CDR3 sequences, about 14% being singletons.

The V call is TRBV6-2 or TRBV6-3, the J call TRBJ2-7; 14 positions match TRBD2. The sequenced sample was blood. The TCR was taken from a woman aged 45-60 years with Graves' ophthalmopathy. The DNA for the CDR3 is TGTGCCAGCAGCCTCCCGACTAGCGGGAGGGCGTACTTTTACGAGCAGTACTTC. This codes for CASSLPTSGRAYFYEQYF.